This T cell receptor (beta chain) was captured by sequencing in a study of technical replicates of blood from a few donors. TCRdb keeps only in-frame clones here, not all; method: immunoSEQ multiplex PCR. The sample lists some 93,000 clones; about 95% were seen once. This sequence originates from a human donor in good health. Sample: T cells isolated from PBMCs.

The CDR3 protein is CASSPQTGESYEQYF. Written as DNA, the CDR3 is TGTGCCAGCAGCCCTCAGACAGGGGAATCCTACGAGCAGTACTTC. The chain carries TRBV7-2 and TRBJ2-7; 8 nucleotides line up with TRBD1. Germline CDR1 reads SGHTA; CDR2 reads FQGNSA. The CDR3 loop spans 15 amino acids. Trimming cost V 5 bases and J 1 base; bases outside gene matches: 7.